This entry is about one T cell receptor beta chain. Its antigen remains unknown. Amplified material comprised TCR beta CDR3 regions derived from RNA transcripts. HTBI primers were employed in first-round RT-PCR, then a second-round multiplex PCR followed. TCRdb processed the multiplex PCR reads anew with MiXCR; each CDR3 protein has one entry. This sample yields 660,000 or so distinct CDR3 sequences, of which about two fifths are seen a single time; roughly 3% belongs to the top ten. These data belong to a study of Graves' ophthalmopathy and Graves' hyperthyroidism. Study-level background: Sampling took place at initial diagnosis, with peripheral blood obtained before any treatment. Overall study findings and caveats: Most clonotypes expanded in thyroid above 0.001 frequency were present in blood too. The model predicted ophthalmopathy progression with about 71% sensitivity and less than 80% specificity.

V lost 1 base and J 6 bases, leaving 16 bases between the germline ends. CDR1 is DFQATT, CDR2 SNEGSKA, per germline (reference sequence). The CDR3 spans 14 residues. The PBMCs were taken from around 10 ml of fresh peripheral blood. Sequenced: peripheral blood. The rearrangement joins TRBV20-1 to TRBJ2-7, with a tentative D call TRBD2 (6 bases). This sequence originates from an adult man with Graves' ophthalmopathy. In DNA, the CDR3 is TGCAGTGCTAGAGGAGCGGGTAGGGTTGCCGAGCAGTACTTC. This sequence encodes CSARGAGRVAEQYF.